The 29 T cell receptor beta chains reported below all come from one sample, sequenced in a study of blood T cells in healthy people across ages. For the second PCR, which ran for roughly 7 to 11 cycles, a sample-barcoded 5' primer and a J-beta primer mix were used. TCRdb re-derived calls from the 5' RACE reads in MiXCR, one entry per CDR3 protein. The sample records 1,300,000 or so distinct CDR3 sequences, roughly 60% being singletons. The sample comprised blood. The origin of the receptors is a man aged 18 to 29 in good health.

V usage is TRBV5-1 and J usage is TRBJ1-2; possible D gene TRBD1, 5 bases. Germline assignment: CDR1 SGHRS and CDR2 YFSETQ. There are 13 residues in the CDR3. The V end was cut by 5 bases, the J end by 4 bases, with 12 bases between. Here the CDR3 reads CASRETAFYGYTF. The CDR3 DNA follows: TGCGCCAGCAGAGAGACAGCGTTCTATGGCTACACCTTC.

The gene calls are TRBV4-3 and TRBJ2-3, with 10 bases that match TRBD2. Germline lookup yields CDR1 LGHNA and CDR2 YSLEER. CDR3 length: 16 amino acids. V shed 1 base and J 5 bases; nucleotides not matched to a gene: 6. The CDR3 sequence: CASSQGSGGAIDTQYF. CDR3 coding DNA: TGCGCCAGCAGCCAAGGGAGCGGGGGGGCAATAGATACGCAGTATTTT.

This clonotype has only one observation. Sequence at one end of the junction differs from germline and may be a read error. The chain employs TRBV12-3 or TRBV12-4 and TRBJ2-4, with 8 bases aligning to TRBD2. The CDR3 runs 14 residues. The CDR3 sequence: CASSVAGRGGIQYF. The CDR3 DNA sequence: TGTGCCAGCAGTGTAGCGGGGCGGGGAGGCATTCAGTACTTC.

The chain combines TRBV4-1 with TRBJ2-6; D possibly corresponds to TRBD2 (5 bases). The CDR3 has 19 amino acids. The V and J ends lost 0 bases and 0 bases respectively, with 15 bases between them. Germline loops: CDR1 MGHRA, CDR2 YSYEKL. Written as DNA, the CDR3 is TGCGCCAGCAGCCAAGAGGTGGCAGAACTAGTCTCTGGGGCCAACGTCCTGACTTTC. This encodes CASSQEVAELVSGANVLTF.

The J gene is TRBJ1-6, the V gene TRBV2; 8 positions match TRBD1. Trimming removed 8 bases from V and 18 bases from J; junction bases left unmatched: 6. The CDR3 spans 10 residues. Germline assignment: CDR1 SNHLY and CDR2 FYNNEI. The CDR3 region is CASQGALPHF. CDR3 sequence (DNA): TGTGCCAGCCAGGGGGCCCTTCCCCACTTT. Full variable domain (outside the CDR3, taken from reference TRBV2 and TRBJ1-6): EPEVTQTPSHQVTQMGQEVILRCVPISNHLYFYWYRQILGQKVEFLVSFYNNEISEKSEIFDDQFSVERPDGSNFTLKIRSTKLEDSAMYFCASQGALPHFGNGTRLTVT.

In its sample, this clonotype was seen a few times. The chain employs TRBV5-1 and TRBJ2-1; TRBD1 might be the D (5 bases). The CDR3 is made up of 16 amino acids. The V end was cut by 4 bases, the J end by 2 bases, with 16 bases between. The germline V gene encodes CDR1 SGHRS and CDR2 YFSETQ. CDR3 in DNA: TGCGCCAGCAGCCGGAGTTATGGACAAGCCTACAATGAGCAGTTCTTC. This translates into CASSRSYGQAYNEQFF.

This CDR3 reads CASSSDHSNQPQHF. CDR3 nucleotides: TGTGCCAGCAGCTCCGACCATAGCAATCAGCCCCAGCATTTT. The chain combines TRBV7-2 with TRBJ1-5; D is unclear. The V end lost 4 bases, the J end lost 0 bases, and 7 bases lay between the germline ends. The length of the CDR3 is 14 residues. Germline loops: CDR1 SGHTA, CDR2 FQGNSA.

The chain combines TRBV2 with TRBJ1-5; D gene ambiguous. V dropped 2 bases and J dropped 0 bases, with 8 bases sitting between them. Germline CDR1 SNHLY, CDR2 FYNNEI. The CDR3 runs to 15 residues. The DNA of the CDR3 is TGTGCCAGCAGTGAATTGGGGTATAGCAATCAGCCCCAGCATTTT. Translation: CASSELGYSNQPQHF.

This CDR3 is CASSPGGKEQYF. CDR3 nucleotide sequence: TGTGCCAGCTCCCCCGGGGGGAAAGAGCAGTACTTC. The rearrangement links TRBV18 to TRBJ2-7; 7 positions agree with TRBD2. The CDR3 runs to 12 residues. Germline loops: CDR1 KGHSH, CDR2 LQKENI. After removal of 6 bases from V and 7 bases from J, the junction contained 6 bases not matched to a gene. The variable domain in full, completed from reference TRBV18 and TRBJ2-7, reads NAGVMQNPRHLVRRRGQEARLRCSPMKGHSHVYWYRQLPEEGLKFMVYLQKENIIDESGMPKERFSAEFPKEGPSILRIQQVVRGDSAAYFCASSPGGKEQYFGPGTRLTVT.

This clonotype came up once. The chain joins TRBV11-2 to TRBJ2-7; D uncertain. V dropped 5 bases and J dropped 5 bases, with 16 bases sitting between them. This CDR3 contains 14 residues. Per germline, CDR1 SGHAT and CDR2 FQNNGV. This CDR3 is CASSPTGSPHEQYF. The CDR3, as DNA: TGTGCCAGCAGCCCGACCGGGTCCCCCCACGAGCAGTACTTC.

The chain joins TRBV12-3 or TRBV12-4 to TRBJ2-2; TRBD2 matches 13 bases. The CDR3 length is 15 residues. V gave up 3 bases and J gave up 7 bases; unmatched junction bases: 2. CDR3: CASSLTSGGIGELFF. Written as DNA, the CDR3 is TGTGCCAGCAGTTTGACTAGCGGGGGGATCGGGGAGCTGTTTTTT.

This clonotype turned up a few times. The J gene is TRBJ2-7, the V gene TRBV29-1; TRBD1 aligns across 9 bases. Germline CDR1 SQVTM, CDR2 ANQGSEA. The CDR3 extends over 12 amino acids. V trimming: 7 bases; J trimming: 4 bases; junction bases outside the gene matches: 5. The CDR3 DNA sequence: TGCAGCGCAAACAGGGGGCGGTACGAGCAGTACTTC. Translation gives CSANRGRYEQYF.

The rearrangement uses TRBV4-1 and TRBJ2-7; 9 bases line up with TRBD2. J was trimmed by 5 bases and V by 5 bases; bases with no gene match: 7. Germline CDR1 MGHRA, CDR2 YSYEKL. This CDR3 spans 14 amino acids. CDR3 protein: CASSDVAGVDEQYF. As DNA, the CDR3 is TGCGCCAGCAGCGATGTAGCGGGAGTCGACGAGCAGTACTTC.

J is TRBJ1-1 and V is TRBV10-3, with D possibly TRBD1 on 5 matching bases. The CDR3 extends over 15 amino acids. In germline, CDR1 is ENHRY, CDR2 SYGVKD. V gave up 4 bases and J gave up 1 base, with 13 bases separating them. In DNA, the CDR3 is TGTGCCATCAGTGGTACGGGACGGAAGAACACTGAAGCTTTCTTT. Translated: CAISGTGRKNTEAFF.

This clonotype was seen only once. The chain carries TRBV24-1 and TRBJ2-5; TRBD2 might be the D (5 bases). Germline V gene data show CDR1 as KGHDR and CDR2 as SFDVKD. Trimming removed 2 bases at V and 6 bases at J, with 15 bases between. The CDR3 covers 15 residues. The CDR3: CATSDSTSSGKTQYF. The CDR3 DNA sequence: TGTGCCACCAGTGATTCCACATCTTCGGGGAAGACCCAGTACTTC.

The rearrangement joins TRBV20-1 to TRBJ1-4; 7 bases match TRBD1. The CDR3 length is 14 residues. Germline values: CDR1 DFQATT, CDR2 SNEGSKA (reference sequence). This chain's CDR3 is CSPDRLLANEKLFF. The CDR3 DNA sequence: TGCAGCCCGGACAGGCTCTTGGCTAATGAAAAACTGTTTTTT.

The sample holds a few counts of this clonotype. The chain uses TRBV5-1 and TRBJ2-7; 7 bases map to TRBD2. The CDR3 runs 15 residues. The V gene's germline CDR1 is SGHRS and CDR2 YFSETQ. The V gene end was trimmed by 0 bases and the J gene end by 0 bases; junction bases not matched to a gene: 3. The CDR3 DNA reads TGCGCCAGCAGCTTGGCGCTAGCGGCCTCCTACGAGCAGTACTTC. It codes for CASSLALAASYEQYF.

The genes are TRBV20-1 and TRBJ2-3, with 10 bases lining up with TRBD1. With 4 bases clipped from V and 3 bases from J, the junction kept 7 bases outside the gene matches. The CDR3 runs 15 residues. From germline, CDR1 is DFQATT and CDR2 SNEGSKA (reference sequence). CDR3 DNA sequence: TGCAGTGCTACGCCGGGACAGGGGAAGACAGATACGCAGTATTTT. As protein: CSATPGQGKTDTQYF.

This sequence joins TRBV6-2 or TRBV6-3 and TRBJ1-2; unclear D gene. CDR3 length equals 12 residues. CDR1 is MNHEY and CDR2 is SVGEGT in the germline V gene. Trimming cost V 10 bases and J 6 bases, with 15 bases left between them. The CDR3 region has the DNA TGTGCCATCCTACAACATCGGCATGGCTACACCTTC. Protein product: CAILQHRHGYTF.

This clonotype showed up just once. The chain has TRBV7-8 and TRBJ2-3; no reliable D call. The CDR3 is 13 amino acids. The V end lost 5 bases, the J end lost 4 bases, and 10 bases lay between the germline ends. Germline V gene sequence: CDR1 SGHVS, CDR2 FQNEAQ. CDR3 in DNA: TGTGCCAGCAGCCCCGTGGTCCCAGATACGCAGTATTTT. Translation: CASSPVVPDTQYF.

This clonotype was recorded only once. The chain links TRBV12-3 or TRBV12-4 to TRBJ2-3, with D maybe TRBD2 (6 bases). V was cut by 6 bases and J by 4 bases, with 14 bases left in between. This CDR3 contains 14 residues. This CDR3 reads CASRTGVWADTQYF. Written as DNA, the CDR3 is TGTGCCAGCAGAACGGGGGTTTGGGCAGATACGCAGTATTTT.

This clonotype was found a few times. The chain employs TRBV5-1 and TRBJ1-2; a weak D match, TRBD1 (5 bases). The CDR3 has 13 amino acids. The V gene's germline CDR1 is SGHRS and CDR2 YFSETQ. Trimming removed 4 bases at V and 4 bases at J, with 11 bases between. CDR3 loop: CASSTRDGYGYTF. The CDR3 coding sequence is TGCGCCAGCAGCACCAGGGACGGCTATGGCTACACCTTC.

This clonotype appeared once. The junction and the germline gene differ at one end; a read error may be behind it. The gene calls are TRBV4-3 and TRBJ1-2, with TRBD1 matching 8 bases. The germline gives CDR1 LGHNA, CDR2 YSLEER. The CDR3 is made up of 15 amino acids. CDR3 sequence reads: CASSQGGNRGYGCTF. The DNA for the CDR3 is TGCGCCAGCAGCCAAGGAGGGAACAGGGGGTATGGCTGCACCTTC.

The V gene is TRBV15, the J gene TRBJ1-2; D is perhaps TRBD1 (6 bases). This CDR3 comprises 15 residues. V was shortened by 7 bases and J by 7 bases, with 22 bases between the two germline ends. Germline CDR1 and CDR2: LNHNV and YYDKDF (reference sequence). The CDR3: CATTPRGRGSGGYTF. The CDR3 nucleotides read TGTGCCACCACCCCGAGAGGCAGGGGCTCGGGTGGCTACACCTTC.

Concerning this clonotype itself: Germline is not matched at one junction end, which may reflect a read error. The chain carries TRBV7-9 and TRBJ2-1; D perhaps matches TRBD2 (5 bases). Germline CDR1 is SEHNR and CDR2 is FQNEAQ (reference sequence). The CDR3 consists of 13 residues. As DNA, the CDR3 is TGTGCCTGCAGCTTAGCGTTGGGGAGTGAGCAGTTCTTC. Its protein is CACSLALGSEQFF.

The chain employs TRBV7-8 and TRBJ2-2; D call uncertain. The germline V gene encodes CDR1 SGHVS and CDR2 FQNEAQ. The CDR3 spans 15 residues. Trimming removed 2 bases from V and 1 base from J, with 8 bases in between. CDR3 loop: CASSLQPVNTGELFF. The CDR3 DNA reads as TGTGCCAGCAGCTTACAGCCAGTGAACACCGGGGAGCTGTTTTTT.

The J gene is TRBJ1-2, the V gene TRBV28, with D possibly matching TRBD1 (5 bases). Per germline, CDR1 MDHEN and CDR2 SYDVKM. Between the trimmed V and J ends, which lost 6 bases and 4 bases, there was a span of 21 bases. The CDR3 length is 16 residues. In nucleotides, the CDR3 is TGTGCCAGCAGCACGCACCGGGACGGAAGAATCTATGGCTACACCTTC. Encoded protein: CASSTHRDGRIYGYTF.

The gene calls are TRBV5-1 and TRBJ1-1; unclear D gene. This CDR3 spans 14 amino acids. Trimming took off 4 bases at V and 2 bases at J, with 12 bases between the two ends. CDR1 and CDR2 from the germline V gene are SGHRS and YFSETQ. CDR3 DNA: TGCGCCAGCAGCGGGCGGGTCACTAACACTGAAGCTTTCTTT. Amino acid sequence: CASSGRVTNTEAFF.

V gene TRBV4-1 combines with J gene TRBJ2-2; 8 bases align to TRBD2. The CDR3 is 16 residues long. J lost 2 bases, V lost 3 bases, and 5 bases had no gene match. Germline V lookup: CDR1 MGHRA, CDR2 YSYEKL. The CDR3 is CASSHLSGGNTGELFF. The CDR3 bases are TGCGCCAGCAGCCATCTAAGCGGGGGAAACACCGGGGAGCTGTTTTTT.